The clone carrying this T cell receptor beta chain was counted ten times or more. From the 5' RACE reads, TCRdb called clonotypes with MiXCR, one entry per CDR3 protein. Seen here are fewer than 130,000 distinct CDR3 sequences, under 30% observed once, and the top ten hold 12%. The CDR3 loop spans 14 amino acids. J was trimmed by 4 bases and V by 2 bases; bases with no gene match: 2. Per the germline V gene, CDR1 is SGHRS and CDR2 is YFSETQ. The data are from a study of CD8 T cells in ankylosing spondylitis. What was sequenced was synovial fluid, either unsorted or a sorted T cell fraction (not recorded which). The chain links TRBV5-1 to TRBJ2-1; 8 bases line up with TRBD1. The TCR originated in a male donor with ankylosing spondylitis. The CDR3 protein is CASSFGQGYNEQFF. CDR3 sequence (DNA): TGCGCCAGCAGCTTCGGACAGGGATACAATGAGCAGTTCTTC.